The source of this TCR beta chain is a study of T cell repertoires in cytomegalovirus infection. TCRdb called the reads again in MiXCR, with one record for every CDR3 protein. Here the sample spans some 200,000 distinct CDR3 sequences, more than 9% being singletons. This clonotype was recorded at least ten times. Germline V gene lookup returns CDR1 SGHTA and CDR2 FQGNSA. Trimming took 5 bases from V and 2 from J, leaving 15 bases between them. The CDR3 covers 15 residues. This chain joins TRBV7-2 and TRBJ1-1, with D unclear. This TCR was sampled from a human donor in good health (CMV status not recorded). Some clones in this sample may be carry-over from other donors' samples. The sample consisted of PBMCs. CDR3 DNA sequence: TGTGCCAGCAGCCAACGCTGGGGTATTAACACTGAAGCTTTCTTT. It yields the protein CASSQRWGINTEAFF.